These 20 T cell receptor beta chains came from one sample sequenced in a study of blood T cell repertoires in COVID-19. The data were produced by immunoSEQ multiplex PCR, yet TCRdb's version contains in-frame clones alone and is incomplete. The profile shows hundreds of thousands of clones, over 80% of them singletons. Sequenced: PBMCs or T cells enriched from blood (not recorded which). The source is a woman between 18 and 29 years old who had recovered from COVID-19.

V usage is TRBV4-3 and J usage is TRBJ1-3, with TRBD1 matching over 7 bases. The CDR3 totals 15 residues. CDR1 and CDR2 (germline): LGHNA, YSLEER. J lost 5 bases, V lost 4 bases, and 8 bases had no gene match. The CDR3 DNA follows: TGCGCCAGCAGCCCATTAGACAGGGCGAGAAACACCATATATTTT. Translated: CASSPLDRARNTIYF.

In DNA form, the CDR3 reads TGCGCCAGCAGCTTGGGTGTAGGGGAGGCTGAAAAACTGTTTTTT. It encodes CASSLGVGEAEKLFF. V and J are TRBV5-1 and TRBJ1-4; tentatively, D is TRBD1 (5 bases). The length of the CDR3 is 15 residues. From germline, CDR1 is SGHRS and CDR2 YFSETQ. Between the trimmed V and J ends, which lost 0 bases and 7 bases, there was a span of 13 bases.

J is TRBJ2-7 and V is TRBV6-2 or TRBV6-3; 7 bases fit TRBD2. CDR3 size: 18 residues. The V segment lost 5 bases and the J segment 4 bases; nucleotides outside the gene matches: 20. Germline CDR1 MNHEY, CDR2 SVGEGT. CDR3 in DNA: TGTGCCAGCAGTCCCTTATCGGGAGGCCCGTTTTTGGAATACGAGCAGTACTTC. Its translation: CASSPLSGGPFLEYEQYF.

The sample holds a few counts of this clone. This chain joins TRBV11-1 and TRBJ2-2, with TRBD2 matching 7 bases. The CDR3 is 15 residues long. V lost 1 base, J lost 4 bases, and 3 bases stayed unmatched. Germline-derived CDR1 and CDR2 are SGHAT and FQDESV (reference sequence). Written as DNA, the CDR3 is TGTGCCAGCAGCTTAGTCCTAGCGGCCACCGGGGAGCTGTTTTTT. This codes for CASSLVLAATGELFF. Based on the CDR3 plus reference TRBV11-1 and TRBJ2-2, the full variable domain is EAEVAQSPRYKITEKSQAVAFWCDPISGHATLYWYRQILGQGPELLVQFQDESVVDDSQLPKDRFSAERLKGVDSTLKIQPAELGDSAMYLCASSLVLAATGELFFGEGSRLTVL.

The chain couples TRBV27 to TRBJ2-7, with TRBD1 as a possible D gene (5 bases). CDR3 length equals 13 residues. Germline V gene sequence: CDR1 MNHEY, CDR2 SMNVEV (reference sequence). Trimming stripped 3 bases from V and 7 bases from J, with 13 bases between. CDR3 DNA: TGTGCCAGCAGTTTCGCCAGGGCTCGGGAGCAGTACTTC. It yields the protein CASSFARAREQYF.

This clone was seen more than once but under ten times. The chain links TRBV9 to TRBJ1-2, with 7 bases matching TRBD1. V gave up 0 bases and J gave up 6 bases; unmatched junction bases: 14. From germline, CDR1 is SGDLS and CDR2 YYNGEE. The CDR3 length is 17 residues. CDR3 bases: TGTGCCAGCAGCGTAGGGCGGATCCGGGACAGAGAGGATGGCTACACCTTC. Translating it yields CASSVGRIRDREDGYTF. Drawing the rest from reference TRBV9 and TRBJ1-2, the complete variable domain is DSGVTQTPKHLITATGQRVTLRCSPRSGDLSVYWYQQSLDQGLQFLIQYYNGEERAKGNILERFSAQQFPDLHSELNLSSLELGDSALYFCASSVGRIRDREDGYTFGSGTRLTVV.

The chain couples TRBV7-2 to TRBJ1-2; D gene uncertain. Trimming removed 0 bases at V and 2 bases at J, with 10 bases between. The CDR3 covers 15 residues. Looked up from germline, CDR1 is SGHTA and CDR2 is FQGNSA. The CDR3 coding sequence is TGTGCCAGCAGCTTAGCGCCTTCCAGGAACTATGGCTACACCTTC. It translates to CASSLAPSRNYGYTF.

As DNA, the CDR3 is TGTGCCAGCAGCCAGCAGGAGGGGCGGAGGAACACTGAAGCTTTCTTT. Its protein product is CASSQQEGRRNTEAFF. The J gene is TRBJ1-1, the V gene TRBV3-1 (or the pseudogene TRBV3-2); possibly TRBD1 for D (5 bases). V was cut by 3 bases and J by 1 base, with 15 bases left in between. Germline values: CDR1 LGHDT, CDR2 YNNKEL (reference sequence). The CDR3 runs 16 residues.

The table lists this clone with a few counts. The chain combines TRBV27 with TRBJ1-5; TRBD1 is a possible D gene (5 bases). This CDR3 comprises 14 residues. CDR1 is MNHEY and CDR2 is SMNVEV in the germline V gene (reference sequence). With 1 base removed from V and 6 bases from J, the gap between germline ends came to 10 bases. CDR3 loop: CASSLWGGGQPQHF. The DNA for the CDR3 is TGTGCCAGCAGTTTATGGGGGGGAGGTCAGCCCCAGCATTTT.

The V call is TRBV5-1, the J call TRBJ2-7; TRBD1 might be the D (5 bases). The length of the CDR3 is 13 residues. Germline assignment: CDR1 SGHRS and CDR2 YFSETQ. With 2 bases removed from V and 6 bases from J, the gap between germline ends came to 12 bases. The CDR3 DNA follows: TGCGCCAGCAGCTTTAGGGGTTCCAGCGAGCAGTACTTC. It is translated as CASSFRGSSEQYF.

V is TRBV19 and J is TRBJ1-1; no clear D. The V end was cut by 2 bases, the J end by 8 bases, with 9 bases between. CDR1 and CDR2 (germline): LNHDA, SQIVND (reference sequence). The CDR3 contains 12 residues. CDR3 loop: CASSISSREAFF. The CDR3, as DNA: TGTGCCAGTAGTATATCGAGCAGGGAAGCTTTCTTT.

The gene calls are TRBV27 and TRBJ1-6; D unresolved. Germline values: CDR1 MNHEY, CDR2 SMNVEV (reference sequence). V shed 3 bases and J shed 10 bases, with 10 bases lying between them. The CDR3 is made up of 13 amino acids. The CDR3 DNA sequence: TGTGCCAGCAGTTTCGGGGTACAGTCACCCCTCCACTTT. Protein sequence: CASSFGVQSPLHF.

The V gene is TRBV15, the J gene TRBJ1-3; no definite D call. Germline V gives CDR1 LNHNV, CDR2 YYDKDF (reference sequence). The CDR3 consists of 14 residues. Trimming stripped 8 bases from V and 0 bases from J, with 11 bases between. In DNA form, the CDR3 reads TGTGCCACCGCGAGAGGGAGCTCTGGAAACACCATATATTTT. It is translated as CATARGSSGNTIYF. The variable domain in full, with the rest retrieved from reference TRBV15 and TRBJ1-3, is DAMVIQNPRYQVTQFGKPVTLSCSQTLNHNVMYWYQQKSSQAPKLLFHYYDKDFNNEADTPDNFQSRRPNTSFCFLDIRSPGLGDTAMYLCATARGSSGNTIYFGEGSWLTVV.

This chain uses TRBV7-3 with TRBJ1-6, with D possibly being TRBD1 (5 bases). The CDR3 covers 13 residues. Germline-derived CDR1 and CDR2 are SGHTA and FQGTGA. The V end lost 8 bases, the J end lost 7 bases, and 12 bases lay between the germline ends. Written as DNA, the CDR3 is TGTGCCAGCGGTCAGGGTCAGAATTCACCCCTCCACTTT. It specifies CASGQGQNSPLHF.

In nucleotides, the CDR3 is TGTGCCAGCAGTTACTCCTCCGGGACAGAAAATTCACCCCTCCACTTT. Residues: CASSYSSGTENSPLHF. The chain carries TRBV6-6 and TRBJ1-6; TRBD1 aligns across 7 bases. CDR1 MNHNY and CDR2 SVGAGI come from the germline V gene (reference sequence). The trim removed 0 bases at V and 7 bases at J, leaving 6 bases unmatched. The CDR3 extends over 16 amino acids.

CDR3 sequence (DNA): TGTGCCAGCAGCCCCGGGACAGAGAACACTGAAGCTTTCTTT. Translating it yields CASSPGTENTEAFF. The J gene is TRBJ1-1, the V gene TRBV7-3; the match to TRBD1 covers 7 bases. The CDR3 sequence is 14 residues long. The germline V gene encodes CDR1 SGHTA and CDR2 FQGTGA. The V and J ends lost 5 bases and 1 base, in that order; junction bases with no gene match: 4.

The chain joins TRBV28 to TRBJ2-2; D is possibly TRBD2 (5 bases). V lost 6 bases and J 4 bases, leaving 21 bases between the germline ends. This CDR3 contains 17 residues. CDR1 and CDR2 from the germline V gene are MDHEN and SYDVKM. DNA for the CDR3: TGTGCCAGCAGCGAAACACTCTCAGCGGCAAGCACCGGGGAGCTGTTTTTT. This encodes CASSETLSAASTGELFF.

V gene TRBV27 combines with J gene TRBJ1-6, with TRBD1 identical over 8 bases. Germline CDR1 MNHEY, CDR2 SMNVEV (reference sequence). CDR3 length equals 16 residues. V lost 2 bases, J lost 6 bases, and 6 bases stayed unmatched. CDR3 coding DNA: TGTGCCAGCAGTTTACTTCAGGGGGCAGCTAATTCACCCCTCCACTTT. Protein product: CASSLLQGAANSPLHF.

The chain's CDR3 is CASSQDNVRYATNEKLFF. CDR3 DNA: TGTGCCAGCAGCCAAGATAACGTCAGATATGCAACTAATGAAAAACTGTTTTTT. The V gene is TRBV3-1 (or the pseudogene TRBV3-2), the J gene TRBJ1-4, with D uncertain. Germline CDR1 reads LGHDT; CDR2 reads YNNKEL (reference sequence). V was cut by 0 bases and J by 0 bases, with 14 bases left in between. The CDR3 length is 18 residues.

The chain uses TRBV9 and TRBJ1-3; D is perhaps TRBD1 (5 bases). CDR1 is SGDLS and CDR2 is YYNGEE in the germline V gene. CDR3 size: 15 residues. Between the trimmed V and J ends, which lost 0 bases and 0 bases, there was a span of 7 bases. CDR3 DNA sequence: TGTGCCAGCAGCGTAGGGACAAGCTCTGGAAACACCATATATTTT. Translation: CASSVGTSSGNTIYF.